Listed below are T cell receptor beta chains from one sample, sequenced in a study of T cell repertoires in cytomegalovirus infection. These receptors' antigens are unknown. TCRdb ran MiXCR on the reads and lists one entry per CDR3 protein. Of about 570,000 distinct CDR3 sequences in the sample, 40% are singletons; the top ten hold roughly 50%. The sequencing here drew on cultured PBMCs, taken from culture after CMV antigen stimulation. The receptors were sampled from a human donor in good health (CMV status not recorded). Some clones in this sample may be carry-over from other donors' samples. The CDR3 runs from the conserved cysteine through the conserved F or W. The order of the fields is V gene, J gene, D gene, clone size, CDR3 DNA, CDR3 protein. The D gene is left open where the match is weak. Clone size is not always given. Where it is, it says once, few, many or a class for expanded clones.

>TRBV4-3|TRBJ2-3|TRBD1|.
TGCGCCAGCAGCCAAAATTACAGGGGGCTCACAGATACGCAGTATTTT
CASSQNYRGLTDTQYF
>TRBV7-2|TRBJ2-7|.|few
TGTGCCAGCAGCCCGAGGTCAGGGGGGTACGAGCAGTACTTC
CASSPRSGGYEQYF
>TRBV7-8|TRBJ2-7|.|.
TGTGCCAGCAGCTTAGTCGGGGTATTCTCGCAAAACGAGCAGTACTTC
CASSLVGVFSQNEQYF
>TRBV6-6|TRBJ1-5|.|.
TGTGCCATAACAGATAGCAATCAGCCCCAGCATTTT
CAITDSNQPQHF
>TRBV13|TRBJ1-1|.|.
TGTGCCAGCGCCCGTGGGGGAATGAACACTGAAGCTTTCTTT
CASARGGMNTEAFF
>TRBV7-6|TRBJ2-1|TRBD2|.
TGTGCCAGCAGCTCAAAGCGGGAGTTTCCCTACAATGAGCAGTTCTTC
CASSSKREFPYNEQFF
>TRBV4-2|TRBJ2-2|.|.
TGTGCCAGCAGCCAAGCCCGGGGAGGGGAGCTGTTTTTT
CASSQARGGELFF
>TRBV2|TRBJ2-5|TRBD2|.
TGTGCCAGCAGTCTAGCGGGGGATTTTGAGGAGACCCAGTACTTC
CASSLAGDFEETQYF
>TRBV12-3/TRBV12-4|TRBJ1-3|.|few
TGTGCCAGCAGTTTCTACAGCTCTGGAAACACCATATATTTT
CASSFYSSGNTIYF
>TRBV7-6|TRBJ1-2|.|.
TGTGCCAGCAGCTTAGACAGCACGCTCTATGGCTACACCTTC
CASSLDSTLYGYTF
>TRBV2|TRBJ2-1|.|.
TGTGCCAGCAGTGACGAGGAGGATGAGCAGTTCTTC
CASSDEEDEQFF
>TRBV6-5|TRBJ1-2|.|.
TGTGCCAGCAGTTACTCTGCAGGGACCTATGGCTACACCTTC
CASSYSAGTYGYTF
>TRBV7-2|TRBJ1-2|TRBD1|once
TGTGCCAGCAGCTCTGGACAGGACGACTATGGCTACACCTTC
CASSSGQDDYGYTF
>TRBV7-2|TRBJ2-3|.|.
TGTGCCAGCAGCTTAGGGTTGAGGGGGGCCCCGGCAGATACGCAGTATTTT
CASSLGLRGAPADTQYF
>TRBV7-2|TRBJ2-5|.|.
TGTGCCAGCAGCTTAGCCCTCCAGAGAAGGGAGACCCAGTACTTC
CASSLALQRRETQYF
>TRBV7-8|TRBJ2-5|TRBD2|few
TGTGCCAGCAGCTATGGTGGAGCGGGATTAGTTAAAGAGACCCAGTACTTC
CASSYGGAGLVKETQYF
>TRBV27|TRBJ2-5|.|.
TGTGCCTGCCGAGGGCACGTTTTGCAGGGAAAATGGGAGACCCAGTACTTC
CACRGHVLQGKWETQYF